This T cell receptor beta chain is drawn from a study of blood T cell repertoires in COVID-19. Study as a whole: Sources were T cells, B-cell-depleted T cells, or PBMCs; the material itself was cDNA or gDNA.

In the authors' methods: Amplifying reference gene primers gave estimates of nucleated cell counts. Data came from immunoSEQ multiplex PCR; TCRdb stores just in-frame clones and leaves some out. For V, J and clone size, that table is used; D and trimming come from the DNA. The table lists around 200,000 clones, 65% to 85% of them singletons, with 6.5% to 9% in the top ten. Germline CDR1 is SGHRS and CDR2 is YFSETQ. The trim removed 4 bases at V and 0 bases at J, leaving 6 bases unmatched. The CDR3 extends over 15 amino acids. A Seattle source enrolled patients during active infection and followed them longitudinally.

The receptor's source is a middle-aged woman with COVID-19, enrolled during active disease. The chain combines TRBV5-1 with TRBJ2-7; 8 nucleotides match TRBD1. Material for sequencing was peripheral blood. CDR3 bases: TGCGCCAGCAGCCCCCGGACAGGGAGCTCCTACGAGCAGTACTTC. As protein: CASSPRTGSSYEQYF.